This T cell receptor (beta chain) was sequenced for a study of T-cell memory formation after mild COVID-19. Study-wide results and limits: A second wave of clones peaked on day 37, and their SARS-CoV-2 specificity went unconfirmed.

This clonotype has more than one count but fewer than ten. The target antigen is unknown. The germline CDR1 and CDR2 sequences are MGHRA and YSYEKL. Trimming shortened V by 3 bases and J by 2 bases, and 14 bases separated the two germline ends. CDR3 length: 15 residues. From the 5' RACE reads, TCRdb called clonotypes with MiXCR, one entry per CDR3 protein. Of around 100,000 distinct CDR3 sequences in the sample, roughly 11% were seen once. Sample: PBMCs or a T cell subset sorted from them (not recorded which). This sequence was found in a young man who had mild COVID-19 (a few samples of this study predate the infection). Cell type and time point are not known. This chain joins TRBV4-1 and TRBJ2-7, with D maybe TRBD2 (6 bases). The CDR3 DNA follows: TGCGCCAGCAGCCAGAGAGGAGGGGCCACCTACGAGCAGTACTTC. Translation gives CASSQRGGATYEQYF.